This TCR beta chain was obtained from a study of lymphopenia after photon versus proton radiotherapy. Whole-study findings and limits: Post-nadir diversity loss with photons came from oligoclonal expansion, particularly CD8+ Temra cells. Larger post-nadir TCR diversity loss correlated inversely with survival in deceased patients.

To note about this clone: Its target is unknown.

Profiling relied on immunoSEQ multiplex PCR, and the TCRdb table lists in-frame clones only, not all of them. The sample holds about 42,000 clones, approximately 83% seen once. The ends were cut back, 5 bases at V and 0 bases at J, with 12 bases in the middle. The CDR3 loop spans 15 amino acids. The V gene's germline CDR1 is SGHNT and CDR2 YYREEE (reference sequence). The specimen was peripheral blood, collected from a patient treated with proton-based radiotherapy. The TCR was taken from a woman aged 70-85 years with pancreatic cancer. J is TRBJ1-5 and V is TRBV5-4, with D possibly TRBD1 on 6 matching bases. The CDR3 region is CASSFGGGSNQPQHF. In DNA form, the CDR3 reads TGTGCCAGCAGTTTCGGAGGGGGTAGCAATCAGCCCCAGCATTTT.